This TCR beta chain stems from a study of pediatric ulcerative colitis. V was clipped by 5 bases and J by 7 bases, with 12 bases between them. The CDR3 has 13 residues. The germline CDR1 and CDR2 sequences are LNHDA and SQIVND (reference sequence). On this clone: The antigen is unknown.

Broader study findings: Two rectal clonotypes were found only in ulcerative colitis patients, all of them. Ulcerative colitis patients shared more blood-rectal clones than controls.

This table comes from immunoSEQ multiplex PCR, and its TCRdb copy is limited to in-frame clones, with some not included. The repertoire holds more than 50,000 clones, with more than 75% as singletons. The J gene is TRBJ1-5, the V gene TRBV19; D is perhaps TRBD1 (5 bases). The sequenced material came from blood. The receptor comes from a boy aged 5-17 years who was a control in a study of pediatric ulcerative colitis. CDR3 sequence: CASSGGGYQPQHF. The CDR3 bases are TGTGCCAGTAGTGGGGGGGGGTACCAGCCCCAGCATTTT. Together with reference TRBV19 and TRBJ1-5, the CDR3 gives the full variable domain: DGGITQSPKYLFRKEGQNVTLSCEQNLNHDAMYWYRQDPGQGLRLIYYSQIVNDFQKGDIAEGYSVSREKKESFPLTVTSAQKNPTAFYLCASSGGGYQPQHFGDGTRLSIL.